These 29 T cell receptor beta chains were sequenced from one sample in a study of PD-1 blockade in classical Hodgkin lymphoma. Time point reported: cycle 4 day 1 (C4D1), after more than five weeks of nivolumab. There was relapse after autologous stem cell transplantation in every patient, and there was variation in brentuximab vedotin exposure. Some clones are missing from TCRdb's copy, which holds only in-frame ones; the method was immunoSEQ multiplex PCR. In the table there are around 45,000 clones, 78% of which are singletons. The sequencing here drew on peripheral blood mononuclear cells (PBMCs), taken before the fourth cycle of nivolumab. Receptors were obtained from a human donor with classical Hodgkin lymphoma.

The J gene is TRBJ2-6, the V gene TRBV11-2; TRBD1 agrees at 8 bases. CDR3 length equals 18 residues. Germline V gene data show CDR1 as SGHAT and CDR2 as FQNNGV. V lost 5 bases, J lost 0 bases, and 9 bases stayed unmatched. This CDR3 reads CASSPDRGASSGANVLTF. In DNA form, the CDR3 reads TGTGCCAGCAGCCCCGACAGGGGCGCAAGCTCTGGGGCCAACGTCCTGACTTTC.

This clone was picked up a small number of times. Distinct nucleotide sequences in the sample also encode this CDR3. The rearrangement uses TRBV7-9 and TRBJ1-2; D not certain. The CDR3 has 12 amino acids. V lost 3 bases, J lost 5 bases, and 7 bases lay in between. Per germline, CDR1 SEHNR and CDR2 FQNEAQ (reference sequence). The CDR3 protein is CASSFRGYGYTF. The CDR3 DNA reads TGTGCCAGCAGCTTTAGAGGGTATGGCTACACCTTC.

This clone was counted a single time. The chain carries TRBV5-1 and TRBJ2-1, with 10 bases that match TRBD2. The CDR3 contains 15 residues. Trimming at V came to 4 bases and at J to 3 bases, leaving 4 bases not matched to a gene. From germline, CDR1 is SGHRS and CDR2 YFSETQ. CDR3 sequence (DNA): TGCGCCAGCAGCCCGAGGACTAGCGGCTACAATGAGCAGTTCTTC. Translating gives CASSPRTSGYNEQFF.

The rearrangement uses TRBV7-9 and TRBJ1-4; 7 bases align to TRBD1. J was trimmed by 7 bases and V by 3 bases; bases with no gene match: 2. The CDR3 covers 13 residues. Germline CDR1 and CDR2: SEHNR and FQNEAQ (reference sequence). CDR3 sequence (DNA): TGTGCCAGCAGCTTCGGGACAGCTGAAAAACTGTTTTTT. This encodes CASSFGTAEKLFF.

Only a few counts were recorded for this clone. The rearrangement links TRBV4-3 to TRBJ2-2, with D perhaps being TRBD1 or TRBD2 (6 bases each). CDR1 is LGHNA, CDR2 YSLEER, per germline. Trimming removed 6 bases from V and 2 bases from J, with 16 bases in between. The CDR3 has 16 residues. The CDR3 here is CASRRRGGQNTGELFF. For the CDR3, the DNA is TGCGCCAGCAGGAGGAGAGGGGGGCAAAACACCGGGGAGCTGTTTTTT.

This chain joins TRBV4-1 and TRBJ1-5; D possibly corresponds to TRBD1 (6 bases). Germline V CDR1 and CDR2: MGHRA, YSYEKL. The V and J ends lost 4 bases and 0 bases respectively, with 10 bases between them. The CDR3 length is 15 residues. CDR3 residues: CASSLGGISNQPQHF. The CDR3 nucleotides are TGCGCCAGCAGCCTGGGGGGCATTAGCAATCAGCCCCAGCATTTT.

This clone occurred a few times. CDR3 protein: CASRPSLTVEAFF. CDR3 DNA: TGCGCCAGCAGGCCCTCATTAACTGTTGAAGCTTTCTTT. The chain is built from TRBV5-1 and TRBJ1-1; D is unresolved. CDR1 and CDR2 from the germline V gene are SGHRS and YFSETQ. The CDR3 is made up of 13 amino acids. V was shortened by 5 bases and J by 7 bases, with 15 bases between the two germline ends.

V usage is TRBV2 and J usage is TRBJ2-2; D is uncertain. Trimming removed 3 bases at V and 3 bases at J, with 5 bases between. Germline CDR1 SNHLY, CDR2 FYNNEI. The length of the CDR3 is 13 residues. CDR3 in amino acids: CASSDSYTGELFF. CDR3 nucleotide sequence: TGTGCCAGCAGTGACAGTTACACCGGGGAGCTGTTTTTT.

The V and J genes are TRBV5-6 and TRBJ1-1; tentative D call: TRBD1 (5 bases). The germline V gene encodes CDR1 SGHDT and CDR2 YYEEEE. The CDR3 is 14 residues long. V lost 3 bases and J 1 base, leaving 10 bases between the germline ends. CDR3: CASSWGLPNTEAFF. The CDR3 nucleotides read TGTGCCAGCAGCTGGGGACTCCCGAACACTGAAGCTTTCTTT.

The CDR3 loop is CASSSRAGMNTEAFF. The CDR3 nucleotides are TGTGCCAGCAGTTCCCGCGCAGGGATGAACACTGAAGCTTTCTTT. The rearrangement joins TRBV6-5 to TRBJ1-1, with D tentatively TRBD1 (5 bases). CDR3 length: 15 residues. CDR1 is MNHEY and CDR2 is SVGAGI in the germline V gene. Trimming shortened V by 4 bases and J by 0 bases, and 12 bases separated the two germline ends.

There are a few counts of this clone. This chain links TRBV30 with TRBJ1-4; D not certain. V was cut by 8 bases and J by 0 bases, with 10 bases left in between. Germline V gives CDR1 GTSNPN, CDR2 SVGIG (reference sequence). The CDR3 runs to 13 residues. The CDR3 sequence: CAESQATNEKLFF. The CDR3 DNA reads TGTGCCGAATCCCAAGCAACTAATGAAAAACTGTTTTTT.

The chain employs TRBV21-1 and TRBJ2-7; the table's D call, TRBD1, was not checked against the DNA. TRBV21-1 constitutes a pseudogene. This CDR3 contains 12 residues. CDR3 loop: CASRPQGQEQYF. The CDR3 DNA is TGTGCCAGCAGGCCACAGGGTCAGGAGCAGTACTTC.

The chain uses TRBV7-2 and TRBJ2-7; D is unresolved. With 5 bases removed from V and 0 bases from J, the gap between germline ends came to 5 bases. This CDR3 comprises 12 residues. CDR1 SGHTA and CDR2 FQGNSA come from the germline V gene. CDR3 protein: CASSRSSYEQYF. The CDR3 DNA is TGTGCCAGCAGCCGAAGCTCCTACGAGCAGTACTTC.

The gene calls are TRBV28 and TRBJ1-5, with 10 bases matching TRBD1. V shed 2 bases and J 5 bases; nucleotides not matched to a gene: 3. Per the germline V gene, CDR1 is MDHEN and CDR2 is SYDVKM. The CDR3 has 15 amino acids. DNA for the CDR3: TGTGCCAGCAGTTTACCGGGACAGGGGTATCAGCCCCAGCATTTT. This codes for CASSLPGQGYQPQHF.

V usage is TRBV18 and J usage is TRBJ1-2, with TRBD1 identical over 7 bases. The CDR3 spans 15 residues. Germline loops: CDR1 KGHSH, CDR2 LQKENI. The ends lost 3 bases at V and 8 bases at J; junction bases unmatched: 12. For the CDR3, the DNA is TGTGCCAGCTCACCCCGGGACAGTCCGGTGGAGGGCTACACCTTC. Protein: CASSPRDSPVEGYTF. Full variable domain (missing parts from reference TRBV18 and TRBJ1-2): NAGVMQNPRHLVRRRGQEARLRCSPMKGHSHVYWYRQLPEEGLKFMVYLQKENIIDESGMPKERFSAEFPKEGPSILRIQQVVRGDSAAYFCASSPRDSPVEGYTFGSGTRLTVV.

CDR3 in DNA: TGTGCCAGCAGCTTAGGACAGGGCTCGGGCGAGCAGTACTTC. Translation gives CASSLGQGSGEQYF. V gene TRBV7-3 combines with J gene TRBJ2-7, with 8 bases fitting TRBD1. The CDR3 length is 14 residues. Germline V CDR1 and CDR2: SGHTA, FQGTGA. V lost 2 bases and J lost 6; bases outside the gene matches: 6. Full variable domain (outside the CDR3, taken from reference TRBV7-3 and TRBJ2-7): GAGVSQTPSNKVTEKGKYVELRCDPISGHTALYWYRQSLGQGPEFLIYFQGTGAADDSGLPNDRFFAVRPEGSVSTLKIQRTERGDSAVYLCASSLGQGSGEQYFGPGTRLTVT.

The V and J genes are TRBV28 and TRBJ2-3; 8 bases are a match to TRBD1. This CDR3 region has 15 residues. Trimming at V came to 5 bases and at J to 2 bases, leaving 6 bases not matched to a gene. Germline V gene data show CDR1 as MDHEN and CDR2 as SYDVKM. The CDR3 DNA reads TGTGCCAGCAGTCTCATGACAGGGGACACAGATACGCAGTATTTT. Translation gives CASSLMTGDTDTQYF.

This chain connects TRBV19 to TRBJ1-5, with D tentatively TRBD1 (5 bases). Germline V lookup: CDR1 LNHDA, CDR2 SQIVND (reference sequence). V lost 8 bases and J lost 4, with 15 bases in between. The CDR3 is 14 residues long. The CDR3 sequence is CASHRNEGNQPQHF. For the CDR3, the DNA is TGTGCCAGTCATCGAAATGAGGGGAATCAGCCCCAGCATTTT. The entire variable domain, with the rest obtained from reference TRBV19 and TRBJ1-5, is as follows: DGGITQSPKYLFRKEGQNVTLSCEQNLNHDAMYWYRQDPGQGLRLIYYSQIVNDFQKGDIAEGYSVSREKKESFPLTVTSAQKNPTAFYLCASHRNEGNQPQHFGDGTRLSIL.

This chain joins TRBV6-5 and TRBJ2-7, with D maybe TRBD2 (5 bases). CDR1 MNHEY and CDR2 SVGAGI come from the germline V gene. V lost 6 bases to trimming and J lost 3 bases, with 9 bases between them. The CDR3 is 12 amino acids. The CDR3 nucleotides are TGTGCCAGCAGGGGGAGTCACTACGAGCAGTACTTC. It is translated as CASRGSHYEQYF.

V usage is TRBV30 and J usage is TRBJ2-3; 10 bases map to TRBD2. CDR1 is GTSNPN, CDR2 SVGIG, per germline (reference sequence). The CDR3 totals 13 residues. Trimming at V came to 5 bases and at J to 1 base, leaving 0 bases not matched to a gene. CDR3 in DNA: TGTGCCTGGGGGACTAGCGGCACAGATACGCAGTATTTT. Its translation is CAWGTSGTDTQYF.

This sequence joins TRBV6-1 and TRBJ1-3; D is possibly TRBD1 (6 bases). V was pared by 4 bases and J by 4 bases, with 23 bases between. The V gene's germline CDR1 is MNHNS and CDR2 SASEGT. CDR3 size: 18 residues. The CDR3 reads CASSAYFKGGRGGNTIYF. The DNA of the CDR3 is TGTGCCAGCAGTGCATACTTTAAAGGGGGGCGCGGAGGAAACACCATATATTTT.

The CDR3 spells CASSYSDGTGAREQYF. DNA for the CDR3: TGTGCCAGCAGTTACTCGGACGGGACAGGGGCGAGGGAGCAGTACTTC. The chain couples TRBV6-5 to TRBJ2-7, with TRBD1 identical over 10 bases. CDR1 and CDR2 from the germline V gene are MNHEY and SVGAGI. J gave up 7 bases and V 0 bases, and 9 bases lay outside the gene matches. CDR3 length: 16 amino acids.

The V call is TRBV5-4, the J call TRBJ2-7; 8 positions agree with TRBD1. V dropped 4 bases and J dropped 3; count of bases not matched to a gene: 9. Germline V lookup: CDR1 SGHNT, CDR2 YYREEE (reference sequence). The CDR3 is made up of 15 amino acids. In DNA form, the CDR3 reads TGTGCCAGCAGCCCTACAGGGGACAGGATCTACGAGCAGTACTTC. It yields the protein CASSPTGDRIYEQYF.

The V gene is TRBV28, the J gene TRBJ2-7; 13 nucleotides line up with TRBD2. Looked up from germline, CDR1 is MDHEN and CDR2 is SYDVKM. V shed 8 bases, J shed 4 bases, and the junction held 5 bases outside the gene matches. This CDR3 contains 14 residues. The CDR3 loop is CASVRGLAGYEQYF. CDR3 nucleotides: TGTGCCAGCGTCCGGGGACTAGCGGGGTACGAGCAGTACTTC.

The chain is built from TRBV6-1 and TRBJ2-7; 8 bases match TRBD2. The germline V gene has CDR1 MNHNS and CDR2 SASEGT. CDR3 length: 14 residues. V was pared by 6 bases and J by 7 bases, with 11 bases of the junction left unmatched. CDR3 nucleotide sequence: TGTGCCAGCAGCGAAACGGACTTAGCGGGGGAGCAGTACTTC. Amino acid sequence: CASSETDLAGEQYF.

The rearrangement uses TRBV19 and TRBJ1-1; 10 bases are a match to TRBD1. The trim removed 5 bases at V and 1 base at J, leaving 10 bases unmatched. Germline lookup yields CDR1 LNHDA and CDR2 SQIVND (reference sequence). This CDR3 is 17 amino acids long. The CDR3 reads CASSSGTGAAGNTEAFF. The CDR3 DNA follows: TGTGCCAGTAGTTCGGGGACAGGGGCCGCCGGGAACACTGAAGCTTTCTTT.

The rearrangement uses TRBV5-3 and TRBJ1-2, with 9 bases lining up with TRBD1. TRBV5-3 is marked as an open reading frame, function uncertain. CDR3 length: 12 residues. With V trimmed by 5 bases and J by 6 bases, 2 bases remained unmatched. The CDR3, as DNA: TGTGCCAGAAGGGACAGGGGCCATGGCTACACCTTC. Translating gives CARRDRGHGYTF.

The chain joins TRBV5-4 to TRBJ2-3; 8 bases fit TRBD2. The germline V gene encodes CDR1 SGHNT and CDR2 YYREEE (reference sequence). The junction had 2 bases not matched to a gene; V was cut back by 2 bases and J by 3 bases. The CDR3 spans 14 residues. The CDR3 spells CASSLRGGTDTQYF. CDR3 coding DNA: TGTGCCAGCAGCTTACGGGGGGGTACAGATACGCAGTATTTT.

V and J are TRBV9 and TRBJ2-3, with 7 bases lining up with TRBD1. V was clipped by 2 bases and J by 8 bases; unmatched bases: 8. The CDR3 is 14 amino acids. Looked up from germline, CDR1 is SGDLS and CDR2 is YYNGEE. CDR3 loop: CASSVRQGHATQYF. The CDR3 DNA reads TGTGCCAGCAGCGTCCGACAGGGTCATGCTACGCAGTATTTT.